These 28 T cell receptor beta chains originate from one sample sequenced in a study of glioma-infiltrating T cells. The iRepertoire nested amplicon-rescue multiplex PCR amplified TCR alpha and beta CDR3s from RNA. From the multiplex PCR reads, TCRdb called clonotypes with MiXCR, one entry per CDR3 protein. Counted here are more than 95,000 distinct CDR3 sequences, about 23% occurring once; the ten biggest clones make up around 15%. The sample taken for sequencing was glioma tissue, nonneoplastic brain tissue, or PBMCs (not recorded which). These receptors all stem from a human donor with low-grade glioma or glioblastoma, undergoing nonglioma brain surgery, or in good health (not recorded which).

This clonotype was recorded many times. V usage is TRBV18 and J usage is TRBJ2-7, with 8 nucleotides matching TRBD1. The length of the CDR3 is 15 residues. Germline lookup yields CDR1 KGHSH and CDR2 LQKENI. V shed 3 bases and J 3 bases; nucleotides not matched to a gene: 7. The CDR3: CASSPAGGSFYEQYF. In nucleotides, the CDR3 is TGTGCCAGCTCACCCGCAGGGGGCTCTTTCTACGAGCAGTACTTC.

The chain recombines TRBV6-2 or TRBV6-3 with TRBJ2-3; 8 nucleotides line up with TRBD1. Germline V CDR1 and CDR2: MNHEY, SVGEGT. The trim removed 6 bases at V and 1 base at J, leaving 15 bases unmatched. This CDR3 region has 18 residues. The CDR3 DNA reads as TGTGCCAGCAGCCTGGGATTCCCTCTGACAGGGGGCACAGATACGCAGTATTTT. It translates to CASSLGFPLTGGTDTQYF.

This clonotype was seen at least ten times. The CDR3 DNA is TGTGCCAGCAGTGGCGGACAGGCTCGGGGGACCCAGTACTTC. This encodes CASSGGQARGTQYF. The V call is TRBV28, the J call TRBJ2-5; 7 bases align to TRBD1. This CDR3 is built from 14 residues. V gave up 5 bases and J gave up 7 bases; unmatched junction bases: 10. CDR1 and CDR2 (germline): MDHEN, SYDVKM.

This clonotype was detected once. This could be a read error, since a much larger clone is one nucleotide away. This chain uses TRBV24-1 with TRBJ2-3, with D uncertain. Germline values: CDR1 KGHDR, CDR2 SFDVKD. CDR3 length: 18 residues. The CDR3 region has the DNA TGTACCACCAGTGATTCCACAAATCCCGCCGTTGGCACAGATACGCAGTATTTT. This gives the protein CTTSDSTNPAVGTDTQYF.

This sequence joins TRBV5-6 and TRBJ1-3; no clear D gene. This CDR3 has 14 amino acids. V lost 1 base and J lost 0, with 5 bases in between. Germline CDR1 SGHDT, CDR2 YYEEEE. Written as DNA, the CDR3 is TGTGCCAGCAGCTTGAGAAGCTCTGGAAACACCATATATTTT. Protein product: CASSLRSSGNTIYF.

This clonotype has a count of ten or more. This chain uses TRBV27 with TRBJ2-7; the D is unclear. Trimming took off 6 bases at V and 7 bases at J, with 19 bases between the two ends. Germline assignment: CDR1 MNHEY and CDR2 SMNVEV (reference sequence). The CDR3 spans 14 residues. CDR3 sequence: CASSHRPSREEQYF. The CDR3 DNA follows: TGTGCCAGCAGCCATCGGCCTTCCCGAGAAGAGCAGTACTTC.

This clonotype has at least ten counts. The chain employs TRBV7-2 and TRBJ1-6; a possible D gene is TRBD1 (5 bases). The CDR3 loop spans 13 amino acids. V was cut by 5 bases and J by 7 bases, with 9 bases left in between. Germline-derived CDR1 and CDR2 are SGHTA and FQGNSA. The chain's CDR3 is CASSTRQNSPLHF. The CDR3 coding sequence is TGTGCCAGCAGCACTCGACAGAATTCACCCCTCCACTTT. The whole variable domain, remainder taken from reference TRBV7-2 and TRBJ1-6, is GAGVSQSPSNKVTEKGKDVELRCDPISGHTALYWYRQSLGQGLEFLIYFQGNSAPDKSGLPSDRFSAERTGGSVSTLTIQRTQQEDSAVYLCASSTRQNSPLHFGNGTRLTVT.

The J gene is TRBJ2-1, the V gene TRBV4-3, with D possibly being TRBD1 (8 bases). V was shortened by 0 bases and J by 11 bases, with 20 bases between the two germline ends. The germline CDR1 and CDR2 sequences are LGHNA and YSLEER. The CDR3 is 16 amino acids. The CDR3 nucleotides read TGCGCCAGCAGCCAAGAATTTGGACAGGGAGGGGGACAGCAGTTCTTC. Encoded protein: CASSQEFGQGGGQQFF.

This clonotype has only a few counts. This chain joins TRBV4-1 and TRBJ1-5, with TRBD1 as a possible D gene (6 bases). The CDR3 sequence is 17 residues long. Germline lookup yields CDR1 MGHRA and CDR2 YSYEKL. The ends were cut back, 0 bases at V and 2 bases at J, with 14 bases in the middle. CDR3 bases: TGCGCCAGCAGCCAAGATGAGGGCAGGGGTGGCAATCAGCCCCAGCATTTT. Protein sequence: CASSQDEGRGGNQPQHF.

Sample share makes this clonotype medium-sized (0.01 to 0.1%). The chain has TRBV4-1 and TRBJ1-5; D possibly corresponds to TRBD1 (6 bases). The V end was cut by 3 bases, the J end by 7 bases, with 13 bases between. The CDR3 runs 14 residues. The germline V gene encodes CDR1 MGHRA and CDR2 YSYEKL. CDR3 DNA sequence: TGCGCCAGCAGCCAGGACAGCCTTTCCCAGCCCCAGCATTTT. This codes for CASSQDSLSQPQHF.

This clonotype was counted many times. This chain links TRBV28 with TRBJ2-3; tentatively, D is TRBD2 (5 bases). The CDR3 is 14 residues long. The germline V gene encodes CDR1 MDHEN and CDR2 SYDVKM. With 5 bases removed from V and 6 bases from J, the gap between germline ends came to 15 bases. Here the CDR3 reads CASSPSTGKDTQYF. The DNA for the CDR3 is TGTGCCAGCAGTCCCTCGACGGGGAAGGATACGCAGTATTTT.

In this sample, this clonotype turned up many times. This chain uses TRBV20-1 with TRBJ1-4; D is ambiguous. Germline assignment: CDR1 DFQATT and CDR2 SNEGSKA (reference sequence). The CDR3 loop spans 13 amino acids. V dropped 2 bases and J dropped 4 bases, with 8 bases sitting between them. CDR3 in amino acids: CSARSQINEKLFF. CDR3 coding DNA: TGCAGTGCTAGATCGCAGATTAATGAAAAACTGTTTTTT.

This rearrangement joins TRBV7-9 to TRBJ2-1; D gene ambiguous. CDR3 size: 15 residues. V was shortened by 5 bases and J by 4 bases, with 15 bases between the two germline ends. Per germline, CDR1 SEHNR and CDR2 FQNEAQ (reference sequence). The CDR3 region has the DNA TGTGCCAGCAGCCCGGGCAGTTTTCCGTACAATGAGCAGTTCTTC. Residues: CASSPGSFPYNEQFF.

Concerning this clonotype: A much larger clone differs by one base, so this may be a read error. The CDR3 sequence is CASSQDAGGEYGYAF. In DNA, the CDR3 is TGCGCCAGCAGCCAAGATGCAGGGGGCGAGTATGGCTACGCCTTC. This chain connects TRBV4-1 to TRBJ1-2, with 8 positions matching TRBD1. Germline V gives CDR1 MGHRA, CDR2 YSYEKL. The CDR3 spans 15 residues.

The chain recombines TRBV12-3 or TRBV12-4 with TRBJ2-2; D might be TRBD1 (5 bases). The CDR3 extends over 12 amino acids. V was cut by 1 base and J by 9 bases, with 6 bases left in between. The chain's CDR3 is CASSLGGRELFF. CDR3 bases: TGTGCCAGCAGTTTAGGGGGCCGGGAGCTGTTTTTT.

The chain joins TRBV12-3 or TRBV12-4 to TRBJ2-3; 10 bases agree with TRBD1. Trimming took 8 bases from V and 5 from J; bases not matched to a gene: 1. There are 12 residues in the CDR3. The CDR3 sequence: CASDRGQDTQYF. Here the CDR3 DNA reads TGTGCCAGCGACAGGGGGCAAGATACGCAGTATTTT.

This clonotype was counted a few times. The chain combines TRBV14 with TRBJ2-1; no firm D call. This CDR3 is built from 13 residues. V was pared by 0 bases and J by 7 bases, with 7 bases between. Germline V gives CDR1 SGHDN, CDR2 FVKESK. CDR3 loop: CASSQDLRNEQFF. CDR3 nucleotide sequence: TGTGCCAGCAGCCAAGACCTGAGAAATGAGCAGTTCTTC. The entire variable domain, with the rest obtained from reference TRBV14 and TRBJ2-1, is as follows: EAGVTQFPSHSVIEKGQTVTLRCDPISGHDNLYWYRRVMGKEIKFLLHFVKESKQDESGMPNNRFLAERTGGTYSTLKVQPAELEDSGVYFCASSQDLRNEQFFGPGTRLTVL.

Comments on this clonotype: One end of the junction varies from germline; a read error may be responsible. The chain links TRBV10-2 to TRBJ2-7; possibly TRBD1 or TRBD2 for D (5 bases each). CDR1 WSHSY and CDR2 SAAADI come from the germline V gene. This CDR3 comprises 15 residues. The CDR3 DNA is TGTGCCCTCCGTGGGGCGCCCGGGGTCCCCTCCGCGCCGTACTTC. It codes for CALRGAPGVPSAPYF.

CDR3 protein: CSAPSTRNEQYF. The CDR3 DNA follows: TGCAGTGCTCCCTCAACGAGGAACGAGCAGTACTTC. This sequence joins TRBV20-1 and TRBJ2-7, with D unclear. The germline V gene has CDR1 DFQATT and CDR2 SNEGSKA (reference sequence). The CDR3 extends over 12 amino acids. Trimming pared 5 bases from V and 5 bases from J, leaving 13 bases between.

This clonotype was recorded at least ten times. The chain joins TRBV18 to TRBJ2-7; 7 bases align to TRBD1. There are 13 residues in the CDR3. Germline loops: CDR1 KGHSH, CDR2 LQKENI. The V and J ends lost 3 bases and 6 bases, in that order; junction bases with no gene match: 5. This CDR3 reads CASSPYRGSEQYF. For the CDR3, the DNA is TGTGCCAGCTCACCGTACAGGGGAAGCGAGCAGTACTTC. The variable domain in full, completed from reference TRBV18 and TRBJ2-7, reads NAGVMQNPRHLVRRRGQEARLRCSPMKGHSHVYWYRQLPEEGLKFMVYLQKENIIDESGMPKERFSAEFPKEGPSILRIQQVVRGDSAAYFCASSPYRGSEQYFGPGTRLTVT.

This chain uses TRBV6-2 or TRBV6-3 with TRBJ1-1; D is perhaps TRBD1 (5 bases). Germline V gene sequence: CDR1 MNHEY, CDR2 SVGEGT. The CDR3 length is 12 residues. The CDR3 bases are TGTGACACAGGAGGACATAGGGGTGAAGCTTTCTTT. It translates to CDTGGHRGEAFF.

The chain recombines TRBV29-1 with TRBJ2-2, with 7 bases lining up with TRBD2. The CDR3 length is 14 residues. CDR1 is SQVTM and CDR2 is ANQGSEA in the germline V gene. V trimming: 4 bases; J trimming: 6 bases; junction bases outside the gene matches: 8. CDR3 DNA: TGCAGCGTTGGGGAAACTAGCGCCCCCGGGGAGCTGTTTTTT. Protein sequence: CSVGETSAPGELFF.

In the case of this clonotype: The junction departs from germline at one end; a sequencing error may be responsible. The chain joins TRBV19 to TRBJ2-7, with unresolved D. The CDR3 length is 12 residues. Germline loops: CDR1 LNHDA, CDR2 SQIVND (reference sequence). CDR3 sequence: CASSVSPYERYF. In DNA, the CDR3 is TGTGCCAGTAGTGTGTCACCCTACGAGCGGTACTTC.

This clonotype was counted at least ten times. The chain recombines TRBV7-9 with TRBJ2-3; 7 bases match TRBD2. V lost 7 bases and J lost 4; bases outside the gene matches: 20. The CDR3 is made up of 18 amino acids. CDR1 is SEHNR, CDR2 FQNEAQ, per germline (reference sequence). CDR3 DNA: TGTGCCAGCATCAAAATCTTGGGGAGGGAGGGCCGTGCAGATACGCAGTATTTT. It yields the protein CASIKILGREGRADTQYF.

As for this clonotype: Given a much more abundant clone one base away, this may be a read error. This rearrangement joins TRBV19 to TRBJ2-7, with TRBD2 identical over 12 bases. This CDR3 contains 13 residues. After removal of 4 bases from V and 12 bases from J, the junction contained 7 bases not matched to a gene. Per germline, CDR1 LNHDA and CDR2 SQIVND (reference sequence). The CDR3 region has the DNA TGTGCCAGTAGTAGTGGACTAGCGGGAAAGCGGTACTTC. Protein: CASSSGLAGKRYF. Based on the CDR3 plus reference TRBV19 and TRBJ2-7, the full variable domain is DGGITQSPKYLFRKEGQNVTLSCEQNLNHDAMYWYRQDPGQGLRLIYYSQIVNDFQKGDIAEGYSVSREKKESFPLTVTSAQKNPTAFYLCASSSGLAGKRYFGPGTRLTVT.

This clonotype was counted many times. This chain links TRBV27 with TRBJ1-2; 9 nucleotides line up with TRBD1. V gave up 1 base and J gave up 6 bases; unmatched junction bases: 9. This CDR3 region has 16 residues. Germline V lookup: CDR1 MNHEY, CDR2 SMNVEV (reference sequence). The CDR3: CASSLYSRTGEDGYTF. CDR3 coding DNA: TGTGCCAGCAGTTTATACTCCCGGACAGGGGAAGATGGCTACACCTTC.

In its sample, this clonotype was seen many times. The chain links TRBV6-1 to TRBJ2-3; 8 nucleotides line up with TRBD2. Germline CDR1 reads MNHNS; CDR2 reads SASEGT. The CDR3 loop spans 15 amino acids. After removal of 3 bases from V and 2 bases from J, the junction contained 4 bases not matched to a gene. CDR3 protein: CASSDSGMVTDTQYF. For the CDR3, the DNA is TGTGCCAGCAGTGATAGCGGGATGGTCACAGATACGCAGTATTTT.

This clonotype was seen many times. The rearrangement links TRBV7-2 to TRBJ2-7; D is ambiguous. There are 14 residues in the CDR3. V gave up 5 bases and J gave up 6 bases, with 17 bases separating them. CDR1 and CDR2 (germline): SGHTA, FQGNSA. CDR3 sequence: CASSPEPADREQYF. The DNA for the CDR3 is TGTGCCAGCAGCCCTGAACCTGCGGATCGCGAGCAGTACTTC.